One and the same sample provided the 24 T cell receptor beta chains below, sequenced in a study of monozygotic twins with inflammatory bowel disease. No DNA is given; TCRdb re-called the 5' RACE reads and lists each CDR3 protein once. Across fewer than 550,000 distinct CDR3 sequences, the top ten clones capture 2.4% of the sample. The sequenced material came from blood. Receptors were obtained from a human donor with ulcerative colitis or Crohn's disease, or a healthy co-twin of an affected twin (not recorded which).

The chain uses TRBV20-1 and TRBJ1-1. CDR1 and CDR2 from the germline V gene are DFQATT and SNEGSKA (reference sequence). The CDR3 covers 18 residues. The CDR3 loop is CSARDWAGSYRTDTEAFF.

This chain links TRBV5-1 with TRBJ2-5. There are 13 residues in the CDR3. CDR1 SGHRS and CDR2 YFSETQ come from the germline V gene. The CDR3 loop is CASNWGSQETQYF.

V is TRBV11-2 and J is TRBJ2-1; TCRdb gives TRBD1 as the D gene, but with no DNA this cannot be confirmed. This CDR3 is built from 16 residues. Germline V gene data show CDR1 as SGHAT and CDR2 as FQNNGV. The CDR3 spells CASSRGGGSSYNEQFF.

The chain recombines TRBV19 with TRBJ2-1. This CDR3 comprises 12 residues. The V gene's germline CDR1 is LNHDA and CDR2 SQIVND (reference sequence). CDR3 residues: CASSTGLLSQFF.

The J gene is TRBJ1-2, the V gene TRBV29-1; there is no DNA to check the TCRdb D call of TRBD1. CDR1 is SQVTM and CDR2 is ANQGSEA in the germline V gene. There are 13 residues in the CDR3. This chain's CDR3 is CSVAPTQGRVYTF.

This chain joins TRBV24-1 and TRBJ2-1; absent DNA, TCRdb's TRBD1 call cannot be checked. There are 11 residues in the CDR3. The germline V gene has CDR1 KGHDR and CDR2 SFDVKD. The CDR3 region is CATSEDRERFF.

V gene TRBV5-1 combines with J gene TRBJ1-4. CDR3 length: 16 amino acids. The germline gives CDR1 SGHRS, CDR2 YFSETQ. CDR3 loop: CASSTAGGPSNEKLFF.

The CDR3 sequence is CASSERKGPQHF. The chain combines TRBV6-1 with TRBJ1-5. Germline values: CDR1 MNHNS, CDR2 SASEGT. The CDR3 extends over 12 amino acids.

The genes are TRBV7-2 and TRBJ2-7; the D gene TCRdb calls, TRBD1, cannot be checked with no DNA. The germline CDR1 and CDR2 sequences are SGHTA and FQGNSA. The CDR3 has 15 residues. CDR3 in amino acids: CASSLDGGSPYEQYF.

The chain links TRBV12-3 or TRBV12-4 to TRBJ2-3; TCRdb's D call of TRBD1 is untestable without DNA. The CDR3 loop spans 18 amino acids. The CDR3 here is CASSGNRVIHLHTGTQYF.

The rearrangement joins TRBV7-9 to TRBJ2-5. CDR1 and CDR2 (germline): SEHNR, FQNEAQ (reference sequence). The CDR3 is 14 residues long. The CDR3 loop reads CASSLTGFQETQYF.

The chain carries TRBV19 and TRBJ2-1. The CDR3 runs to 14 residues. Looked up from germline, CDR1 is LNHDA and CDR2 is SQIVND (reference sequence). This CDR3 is CASSMSFSFGEQFF. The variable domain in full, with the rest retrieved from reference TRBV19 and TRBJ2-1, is DGGITQSPKYLFRKEGQNVTLSCEQNLNHDAMYWYRQDPGQGLRLIYYSQIVNDFQKGDIAEGYSVSREKKESFPLTVTSAQKNPTAFYLCASSMSFSFGEQFFGPGTRLTVL.

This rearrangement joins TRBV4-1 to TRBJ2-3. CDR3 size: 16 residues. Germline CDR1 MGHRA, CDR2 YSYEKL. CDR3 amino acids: CASSQGIGPFTDTQYF.

CDR3 residues: CATSRGARAGTEAFF. J is TRBJ1-1 and V is TRBV15; TCRdb calls TRBD1, which cannot be checked without DNA. The CDR3 has 15 amino acids. Germline CDR1 reads LNHNV; CDR2 reads YYDKDF (reference sequence).

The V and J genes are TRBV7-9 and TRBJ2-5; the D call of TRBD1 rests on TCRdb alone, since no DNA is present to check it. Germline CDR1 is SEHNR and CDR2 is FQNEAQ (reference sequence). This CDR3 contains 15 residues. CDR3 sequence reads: CASSLAMGQKETQYF.

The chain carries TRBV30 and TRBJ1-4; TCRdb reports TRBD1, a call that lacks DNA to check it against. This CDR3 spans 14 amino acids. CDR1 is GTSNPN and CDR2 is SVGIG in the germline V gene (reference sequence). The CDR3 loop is CAWSRKQGDEKLFF.

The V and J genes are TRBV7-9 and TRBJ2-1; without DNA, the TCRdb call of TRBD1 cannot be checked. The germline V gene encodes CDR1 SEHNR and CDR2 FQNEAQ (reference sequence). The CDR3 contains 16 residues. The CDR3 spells CASSSYEGARGNEQFF.

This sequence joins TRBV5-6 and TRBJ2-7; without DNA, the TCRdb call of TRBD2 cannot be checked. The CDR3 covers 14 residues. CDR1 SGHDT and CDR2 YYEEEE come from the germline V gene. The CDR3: CASSIAGPTDEQYF.

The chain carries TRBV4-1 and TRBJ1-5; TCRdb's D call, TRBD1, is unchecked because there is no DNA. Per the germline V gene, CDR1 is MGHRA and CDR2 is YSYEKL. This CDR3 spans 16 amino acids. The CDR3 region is CASSRETGESNQPQHF.

The CDR3 loop reads CSARLAGPYEQYF. This sequence joins TRBV29-1 and TRBJ2-7; TCRdb's D gene call, TRBD2, goes unchecked for lack of DNA. The CDR3 sequence is 13 residues long. Germline CDR1 SQVTM, CDR2 ANQGSEA.

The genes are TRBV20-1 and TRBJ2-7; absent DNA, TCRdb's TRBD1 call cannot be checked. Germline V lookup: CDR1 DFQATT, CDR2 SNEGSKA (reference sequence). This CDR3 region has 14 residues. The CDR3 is CSAEGQGMIYEQYF.

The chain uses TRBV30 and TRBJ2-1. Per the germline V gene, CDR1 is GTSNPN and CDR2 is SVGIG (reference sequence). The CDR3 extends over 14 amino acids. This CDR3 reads CAGRGGTHSNEQFF.

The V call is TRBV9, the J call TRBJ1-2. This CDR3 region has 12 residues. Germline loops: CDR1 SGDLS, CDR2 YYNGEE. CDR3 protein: CASSVGGWGYTF. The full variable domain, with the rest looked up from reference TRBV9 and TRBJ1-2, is DSGVTQTPKHLITATGQRVTLRCSPRSGDLSVYWYQQSLDQGLQFLIQYYNGEERAKGNILERFSAQQFPDLHSELNLSSLELGDSALYFCASSVGGWGYTFGSGTRLTVV.

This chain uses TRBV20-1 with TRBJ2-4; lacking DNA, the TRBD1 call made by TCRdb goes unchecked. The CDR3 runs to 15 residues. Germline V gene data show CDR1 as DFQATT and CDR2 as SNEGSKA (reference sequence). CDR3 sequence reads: CSAGTGGASKNIQCF.